These 24 T cell receptor beta chains came from one sample sequenced in a study of cytomegalovirus exposure and HLA in healthy donors. Use of 60 Vbeta and 13 Jbeta primers characterized the PCR. The protocol was immunoSEQ multiplex PCR, while the TCRdb copy is restricted to in-frame clones and leaves out a portion. The sample has 85,000 to 130,000 clones, 75% seen once. The sequenced sample was PBMCs. The origin of the receptors is a male donor in good health and CMV-seropositive.

This clone has a single count. The chain recombines TRBV29-1 with TRBJ1-1; D may be TRBD1 (6 bases). With 4 bases removed from V and 4 bases from J, the gap between germline ends came to 13 bases. From germline, CDR1 is SQVTM and CDR2 ANQGSEA. The CDR3 covers 13 residues. The CDR3 sequence is CSVGGGRGTEAFF. The CDR3 bases are TGCAGCGTTGGGGGGGGGCGAGGCACTGAAGCTTTCTTT.

The chain is built from TRBV7-2 and TRBJ1-2, with 7 bases fitting TRBD1. This CDR3 region has 14 residues. Germline assignment: CDR1 SGHTA and CDR2 FQGNSA. V lost 2 bases, J lost 5 bases, and 5 bases stayed unmatched. CDR3 protein: CASSLSRGEYGYTF. The CDR3 DNA is TGTGCCAGCAGCTTAAGCAGGGGGGAATATGGCTACACCTTC.

The chain combines TRBV11-3 with TRBJ2-5; 7 bases fit TRBD2. This CDR3 has 16 residues. Germline CDR1 reads SGHNT; CDR2 reads YENEEA. With 5 bases clipped from V and 1 base from J, the junction kept 10 bases outside the gene matches. The CDR3 spells CASSPSALATQETQYF. In DNA form, the CDR3 reads TGTGCCAGCAGCCCCTCGGCACTAGCGACCCAAGAGACCCAGTACTTC.

V is TRBV7-2 and J is TRBJ2-1, with TRBD2 matching 11 bases. The germline gives CDR1 SGHTA, CDR2 FQGNSA. This CDR3 is built from 17 residues. J gave up 2 bases and V 1 base, and 4 bases lay outside the gene matches. DNA of the CDR3: TGTGCCAGCAGCTTAGTCCTACTAGCGGGGGCCTACAATGAGCAGTTCTTC. It translates to CASSLVLLAGAYNEQFF.

This sequence joins TRBV7-2 and TRBJ2-5, with D unresolved. The CDR3 runs 15 residues. Trimming pared 5 bases from V and 5 bases from J, leaving 18 bases between. Germline assignment: CDR1 SGHTA and CDR2 FQGNSA. CDR3 amino acids: CASSPGPGPWETQYF. Here the CDR3 DNA reads TGTGCCAGCAGCCCAGGCCCAGGTCCCTGGGAGACCCAGTACTTC.

The chain couples TRBV7-9 to TRBJ1-3; 7 bases fit TRBD1. Trimming removed 1 base from V and 0 bases from J; junction bases left unmatched: 9. The CDR3 runs to 18 residues. Germline V gene sequence: CDR1 SEHNR, CDR2 FQNEAQ (reference sequence). This chain's CDR3 is CASSLGRDSRNSGNTIYF. The CDR3 DNA sequence: TGTGCCAGCAGCTTAGGGAGGGACAGCCGGAACTCTGGAAACACCATATATTTT.

This sequence joins TRBV28 and TRBJ2-1, with 8 bases lining up with TRBD1. V gave up 9 bases and J gave up 4 bases; unmatched junction bases: 5. CDR1 is MDHEN, CDR2 SYDVKM, per germline. The CDR3 is 13 amino acids. The CDR3 nucleotides read TGTGCCAGTCTGCGGACAGGGTACAATGAGCAGTTCTTC. Translating gives CASLRTGYNEQFF.

The chain is built from TRBV30 and TRBJ1-1; 8 bases map to TRBD1. The germline gives CDR1 GTSNPN, CDR2 SVGIG (reference sequence). The CDR3 is 13 residues long. V was pared by 5 bases and J by 5 bases, with 7 bases of the junction left unmatched. The CDR3 DNA follows: TGTGCCTGGCAGACAGGGGTATGGACTGAAGCTTTCTTT. Protein sequence: CAWQTGVWTEAFF.

The chain joins TRBV5-8 to TRBJ2-2; the D gene is possibly TRBD2 (6 bases). CDR1 is SGHTS, CDR2 YDEGEE, per germline. V dropped 3 bases and J dropped 8 bases, with 14 bases sitting between them. The CDR3 is made up of 14 amino acids. The CDR3 loop is CASSWDWDEGELFF. CDR3 DNA sequence: TGTGCCAGCAGCTGGGACTGGGACGAGGGGGAGCTGTTTTTT.

This chain links TRBV6-5 with TRBJ1-4; D call uncertain. Trimming pared 0 bases from V and 4 bases from J, leaving 12 bases between. The CDR3 totals 16 residues. CDR1 is MNHEY, CDR2 SVGAGI, per germline. The CDR3 DNA reads TGTGCCAGCAGTTACTCTATTGGAGGCGGTAATGAAAAACTGTTTTTT. Translated, it gives CASSYSIGGGNEKLFF.

The genes are TRBV6-5 and TRBJ1-3, with a tentative D call TRBD1 (5 bases). This CDR3 is built from 15 residues. Germline V lookup: CDR1 MNHEY, CDR2 SVGAGI. V shed 0 bases and J shed 0 bases, with 6 bases lying between them. The CDR3 sequence: CASSYSGDSGNTIYF. For the CDR3, the DNA is TGTGCCAGCAGTTACTCAGGGGACTCTGGAAACACCATATATTTT.

This rearrangement joins TRBV6-5 to TRBJ2-5, with D maybe TRBD1 (7 bases). Gene TRBJ2-7 matches the end of the DNA better, so the J call may be wrong. This CDR3 is built from 13 residues. Germline assignment: CDR1 MNHEY and CDR2 SVGAGI. CDR3 sequence: CASGGTATYEQYF. The CDR3 DNA is TGTGCCAGCGGAGGGACAGCCACCTACGAGCAGTACTTC.

The chain joins TRBV2 to TRBJ1-3; D perhaps matches TRBD1 (5 bases). Germline CDR1 is SNHLY and CDR2 is FYNNEI. Trimming took off 6 bases at V and 4 bases at J, with 22 bases between the two ends. The CDR3 covers 17 residues. CDR3 sequence (DNA): TGTGCCAGCAGCAGCGACCCAGGGTCAGTCTTAGGAAACACCATATATTTT. It yields the protein CASSSDPGSVLGNTIYF.

In DNA, the CDR3 is TGTGCCAGCAGTGGACCCGCGGGATCGGCCGGGGAGCTGTTTTTT. Translating it yields CASSGPAGSAGELFF. The V call is TRBV25-1, the J call TRBJ2-2; D may be TRBD2 (6 bases). Trimming took off 4 bases at V and 6 bases at J, with 15 bases between the two ends. The CDR3 is 15 residues long. Germline CDR1 MGHDK, CDR2 SYGVNS.

V usage is TRBV6-1 and J usage is TRBJ2-3; TRBD2 might be the D (6 bases). Trimming pared 8 bases from V and 3 bases from J, leaving 18 bases between. The CDR3 is 15 amino acids. CDR1 MNHNS and CDR2 SASEGT come from the germline V gene. CDR3 sequence reads: CASEGDRRETDTQYF. Written as DNA, the CDR3 is TGTGCCAGCGAAGGGGATCGGAGGGAAACAGATACGCAGTATTTT.

The genes are TRBV19 and TRBJ2-7; 9 nucleotides align to TRBD1. The CDR3 runs to 17 residues. V gave up 1 base and J gave up 3 bases; unmatched junction bases: 10. The germline V gene has CDR1 LNHDA and CDR2 SQIVND (reference sequence). CDR3 protein: CASSIVPGQGTGYEQYF. The CDR3 region has the DNA TGTGCCAGTAGTATAGTCCCGGGACAGGGAACGGGCTACGAGCAGTACTTC.

This clone was picked up a small number of times. The V call is TRBV5-1, the J call TRBJ2-7; no clear D. Germline values: CDR1 SGHRS, CDR2 YFSETQ. CDR3 length: 14 amino acids. V shed 4 bases and J shed 1 base, with 12 bases lying between them. CDR3 residues: CASSLRGISYEQYF. Here the CDR3 DNA reads TGCGCCAGCAGCCTGAGAGGCATATCCTACGAGCAGTACTTC.

The genes are TRBV5-4 and TRBJ2-7; 13 bases fit TRBD2. The CDR3 is 18 amino acids. CDR1 is SGHNT and CDR2 is YYREEE in the germline V gene (reference sequence). Trimming removed 4 bases from V and 2 bases from J; junction bases left unmatched: 12. The CDR3 sequence: CASSPPRLAGGSTYEQYF. In nucleotides, the CDR3 is TGTGCCAGCAGCCCACCAAGACTAGCGGGGGGTAGTACCTACGAGCAGTACTTC.

The chain carries TRBV5-6 and TRBJ2-1; tentatively, D is TRBD2 (6 bases). Between the trimmed V and J ends, which lost 1 base and 4 bases, there was a span of 12 bases. Per germline, CDR1 SGHDT and CDR2 YYEEEE. This CDR3 has 15 residues. The CDR3 DNA is TGTGCCAGCAGCTTGTTTGCTGGGGGGTACAATGAGCAGTTCTTC. Encoded protein: CASSLFAGGYNEQFF.

This clone was seen a few times. The genes are TRBV5-6 and TRBJ1-1, with D possibly being TRBD1 (6 bases). V gave up 0 bases and J gave up 0 bases, with 12 bases separating them. Germline loops: CDR1 SGHDT, CDR2 YYEEEE. The CDR3 runs 16 residues. The CDR3 DNA reads TGTGCCAGCAGCTTGGGGGCAGGGGCCTTGAACACTGAAGCTTTCTTT. Amino acid sequence: CASSLGAGALNTEAFF.

The gene calls are TRBV19 and TRBJ2-4; TRBD2 might be the D (6 bases). CDR3 length equals 14 residues. The V gene's germline CDR1 is LNHDA and CDR2 SQIVND (reference sequence). V was clipped by 4 bases and J by 3 bases, with 10 bases between them. The CDR3 protein is CASSTPGLKNIQYF. CDR3 DNA sequence: TGTGCCAGTAGTACACCGGGACTCAAAAACATTCAGTACTTC.

V usage is TRBV27 and J usage is TRBJ2-1, with TRBD2 matching over 10 bases. V trimming: 4 bases; J trimming: 9 bases; junction bases outside the gene matches: 9. The length of the CDR3 is 15 residues. CDR1 and CDR2 (germline): MNHEY, SMNVEV (reference sequence). CDR3 bases: TGTGCCAGCAGTTCTCTAGCGGGGGTCTTAGGTGAGCAGTTCTTC. Translating gives CASSSLAGVLGEQFF.

CDR3 bases: TGTGCCACCAGGACAGGGAACACTGAAGCTTTCTTT. Protein product: CATRTGNTEAFF. This sequence joins TRBV19 and TRBJ1-1; TRBD1 matches at 7 bases. The CDR3 has 12 residues. Germline V CDR1 and CDR2: LNHDA, SQIVND (reference sequence). With V trimmed by 10 bases and J by 1 base, 3 bases remained unmatched.

V usage is TRBV29-1 and J usage is TRBJ1-2, with 8 bases fitting TRBD1. The CDR3 consists of 12 residues. The ends lost 4 bases at V and 10 bases at J; junction bases unmatched: 8. Per germline, CDR1 SQVTM and CDR2 ANQGSEA. CDR3 sequence reads: CSVVSDRDYYTF. The CDR3, as DNA: TGCAGCGTTGTCTCGGACAGGGATTACTACACCTTC.